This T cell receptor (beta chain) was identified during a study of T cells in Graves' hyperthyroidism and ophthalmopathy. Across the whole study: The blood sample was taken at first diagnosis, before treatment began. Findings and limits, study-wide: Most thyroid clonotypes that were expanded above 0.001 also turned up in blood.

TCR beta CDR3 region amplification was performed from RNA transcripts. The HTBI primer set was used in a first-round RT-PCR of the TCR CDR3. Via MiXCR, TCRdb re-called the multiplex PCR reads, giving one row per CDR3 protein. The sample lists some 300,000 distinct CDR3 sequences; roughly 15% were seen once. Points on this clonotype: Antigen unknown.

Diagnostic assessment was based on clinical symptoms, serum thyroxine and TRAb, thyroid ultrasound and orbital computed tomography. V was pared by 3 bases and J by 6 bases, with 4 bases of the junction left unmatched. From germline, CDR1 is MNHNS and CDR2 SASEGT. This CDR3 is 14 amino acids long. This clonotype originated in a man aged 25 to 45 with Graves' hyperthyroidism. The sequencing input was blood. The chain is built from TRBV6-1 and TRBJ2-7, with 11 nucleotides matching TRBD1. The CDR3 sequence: CASSDGTGGVEQYF. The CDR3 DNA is TGTGCCAGCAGTGATGGGACAGGGGGGGTCGAGCAGTACTTC.